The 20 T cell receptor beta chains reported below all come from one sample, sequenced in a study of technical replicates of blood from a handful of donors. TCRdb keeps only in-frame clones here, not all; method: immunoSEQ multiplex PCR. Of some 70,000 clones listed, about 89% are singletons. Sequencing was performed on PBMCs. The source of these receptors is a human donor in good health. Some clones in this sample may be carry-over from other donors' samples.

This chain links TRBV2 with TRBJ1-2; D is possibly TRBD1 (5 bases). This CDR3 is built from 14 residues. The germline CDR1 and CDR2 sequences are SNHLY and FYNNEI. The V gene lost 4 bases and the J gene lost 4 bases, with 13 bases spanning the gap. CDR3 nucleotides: TGTGCCAGCAGTGTGGGCAGGGCAAGCTATGGCTACACCTTC. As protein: CASSVGRASYGYTF.

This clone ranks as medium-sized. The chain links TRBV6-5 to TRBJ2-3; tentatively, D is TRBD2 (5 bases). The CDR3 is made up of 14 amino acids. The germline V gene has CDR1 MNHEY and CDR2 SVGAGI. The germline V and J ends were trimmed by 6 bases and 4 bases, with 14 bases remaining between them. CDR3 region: CASSRTRTADTQYF. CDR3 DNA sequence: TGTGCCAGCAGCCGCACTAGGACGGCAGATACGCAGTATTTT.

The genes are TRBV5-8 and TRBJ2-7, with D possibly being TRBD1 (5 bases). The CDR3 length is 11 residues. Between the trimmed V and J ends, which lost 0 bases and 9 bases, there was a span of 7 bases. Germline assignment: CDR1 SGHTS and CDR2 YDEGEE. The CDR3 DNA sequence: TGTGCCAGCAGCTTGGGACAGATGCAGTACTTC. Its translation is CASSLGQMQYF.

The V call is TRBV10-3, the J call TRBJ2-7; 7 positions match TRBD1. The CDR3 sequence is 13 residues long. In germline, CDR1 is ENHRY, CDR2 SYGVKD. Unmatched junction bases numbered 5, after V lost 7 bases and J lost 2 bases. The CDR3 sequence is CAINEDRAYEQYF. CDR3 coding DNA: TGTGCCATCAACGAAGACAGGGCCTACGAGCAGTACTTC.

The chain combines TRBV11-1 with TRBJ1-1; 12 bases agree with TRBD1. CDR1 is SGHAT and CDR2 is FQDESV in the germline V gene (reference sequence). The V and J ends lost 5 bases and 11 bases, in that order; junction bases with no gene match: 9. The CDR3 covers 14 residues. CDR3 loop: CASSHGTGGVSAFF. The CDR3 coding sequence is TGTGCCAGCAGCCACGGGACAGGGGGCGTGTCGGCTTTCTTT.

In nucleotides, the CDR3 is TGTGCCAGCAGTGGAGGACAGGGCAATCAGCCCCAGCATTTT. As protein: CASSGGQGNQPQHF. V usage is TRBV6-6 and J usage is TRBJ1-5; 7 bases are a match to TRBD1. The ends lost 5 bases at V and 2 bases at J; junction bases unmatched: 3. The CDR3 is 14 residues long. CDR1 and CDR2 (germline): MNHNY, SVGAGI (reference sequence).

This chain's CDR3 is CASSQDSDSLNTEAFF. The CDR3 DNA is TGCGCCAGCAGCCAAGATTCCGACAGCTTGAACACTGAAGCTTTCTTT. The chain links TRBV4-1 to TRBJ1-1; perhaps TRBD1 as D (5 bases). This CDR3 has 16 amino acids. V was cut by 0 bases and J by 0 bases, with 11 bases left in between. Germline CDR1 MGHRA, CDR2 YSYEKL.

The DNA of the CDR3 is TGTGCCAGCAGTAATCCCCCAGCGGGTGTCTTGAAGCAGTTCTTC. Translating gives CASSNPPAGVLKQFF. The chain couples TRBV6-1 to TRBJ2-1; possibly TRBD2 for D (6 bases). The CDR3 contains 15 residues. The germline V and J ends were trimmed by 5 bases and 11 bases, with 22 bases remaining between them. Per the germline V gene, CDR1 is MNHNS and CDR2 is SASEGT.

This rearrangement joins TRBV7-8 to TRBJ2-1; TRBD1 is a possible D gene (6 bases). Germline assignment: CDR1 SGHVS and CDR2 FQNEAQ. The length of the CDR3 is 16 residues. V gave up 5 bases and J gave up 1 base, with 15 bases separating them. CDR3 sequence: CASSDEGERSYNEQFF. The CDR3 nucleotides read TGTGCCAGCAGCGATGAGGGGGAACGATCCTACAATGAGCAGTTCTTC.

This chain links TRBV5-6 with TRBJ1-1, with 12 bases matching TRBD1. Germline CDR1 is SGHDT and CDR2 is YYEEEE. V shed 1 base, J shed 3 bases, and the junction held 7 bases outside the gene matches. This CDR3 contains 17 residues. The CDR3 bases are TGTGCCAGCAGCTTGTTGGGACAGGGGGCGGGGTACACTGAAGCTTTCTTT. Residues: CASSLLGQGAGYTEAFF.

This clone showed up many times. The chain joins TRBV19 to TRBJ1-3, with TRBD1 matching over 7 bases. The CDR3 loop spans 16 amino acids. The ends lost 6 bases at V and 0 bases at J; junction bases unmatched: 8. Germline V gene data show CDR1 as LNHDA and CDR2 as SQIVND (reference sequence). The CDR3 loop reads CASSLDRVPSGNTIYF. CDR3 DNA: TGTGCCAGTAGCCTCGACAGGGTCCCCTCTGGAAACACCATATATTTT. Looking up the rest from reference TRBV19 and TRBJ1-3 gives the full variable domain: DGGITQSPKYLFRKEGQNVTLSCEQNLNHDAMYWYRQDPGQGLRLIYYSQIVNDFQKGDIAEGYSVSREKKESFPLTVTSAQKNPTAFYLCASSLDRVPSGNTIYFGEGSWLTVV.

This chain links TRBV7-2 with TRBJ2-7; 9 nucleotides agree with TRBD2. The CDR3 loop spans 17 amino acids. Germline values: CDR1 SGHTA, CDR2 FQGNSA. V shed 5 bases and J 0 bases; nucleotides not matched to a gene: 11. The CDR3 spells CASSNLIDSGSSYEQYF. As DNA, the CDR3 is TGTGCCAGCAGCAACCTCATCGATAGCGGGAGCTCCTACGAGCAGTACTTC.

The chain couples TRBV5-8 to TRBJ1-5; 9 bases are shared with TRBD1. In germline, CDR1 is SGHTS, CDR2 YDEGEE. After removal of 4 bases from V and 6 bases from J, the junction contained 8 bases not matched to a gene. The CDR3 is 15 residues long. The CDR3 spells CASSVPGQGTQPQHF. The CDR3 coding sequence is TGTGCCAGCAGCGTACCGGGACAGGGTACTCAGCCCCAGCATTTT.

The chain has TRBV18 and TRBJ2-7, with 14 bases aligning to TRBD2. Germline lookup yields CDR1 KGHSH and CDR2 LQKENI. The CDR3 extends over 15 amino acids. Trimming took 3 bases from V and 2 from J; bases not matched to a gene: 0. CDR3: CASSPGLAGAYEQYF. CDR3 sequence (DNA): TGTGCCAGCTCACCGGGACTAGCGGGGGCCTACGAGCAGTACTTC.

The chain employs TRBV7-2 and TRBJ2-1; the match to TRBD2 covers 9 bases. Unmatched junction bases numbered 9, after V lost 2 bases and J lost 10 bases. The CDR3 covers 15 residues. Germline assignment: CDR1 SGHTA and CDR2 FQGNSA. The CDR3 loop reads CASSLSAGGHREQFF. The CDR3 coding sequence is TGTGCCAGCAGCTTATCTGCGGGGGGGCATCGGGAGCAGTTCTTC.

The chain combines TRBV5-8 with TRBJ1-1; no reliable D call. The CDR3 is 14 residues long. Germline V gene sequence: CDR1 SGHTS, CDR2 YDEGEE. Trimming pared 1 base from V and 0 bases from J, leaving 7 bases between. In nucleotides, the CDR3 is TGTGCCAGCAGCTTGACACACCTGAACACTGAAGCTTTCTTT. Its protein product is CASSLTHLNTEAFF. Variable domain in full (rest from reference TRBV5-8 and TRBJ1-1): EAGVTQSPTHLIKTRGQQATLRCSPISGHTSVYWYQQALGLGLQFLLWYDEGEERNRGNFPPRFSGRQFPNYSSELNVNALELEDSALYLCASSLTHLNTEAFFGQGTRLTVV.

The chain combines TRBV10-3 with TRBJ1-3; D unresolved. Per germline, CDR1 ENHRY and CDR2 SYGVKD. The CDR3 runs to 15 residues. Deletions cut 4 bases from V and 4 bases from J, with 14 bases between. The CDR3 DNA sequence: TGTGCCATCAGTGTAGAGGCACTTCTAGGAAACACCATATATTTT. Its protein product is CAISVEALLGNTIYF.

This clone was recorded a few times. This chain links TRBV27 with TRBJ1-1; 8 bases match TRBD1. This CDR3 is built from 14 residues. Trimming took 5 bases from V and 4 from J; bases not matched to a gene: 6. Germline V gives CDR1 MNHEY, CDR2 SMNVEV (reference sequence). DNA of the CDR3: TGTGCCAGCAGTGCGACAGGGGTGATCACTGAAGCTTTCTTT. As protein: CASSATGVITEAFF.

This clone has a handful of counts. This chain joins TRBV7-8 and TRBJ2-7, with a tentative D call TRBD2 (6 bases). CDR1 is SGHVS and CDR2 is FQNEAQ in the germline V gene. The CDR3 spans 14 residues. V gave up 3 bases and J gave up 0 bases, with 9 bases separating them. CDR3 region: CASSFGTYSYEQYF. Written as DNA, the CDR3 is TGTGCCAGCAGCTTCGGGACTTACTCCTACGAGCAGTACTTC.

For the CDR3, the DNA is TGTGCCAGCAGTCGTCTAGCAACCACAGATACGCAGTATTTT. It specifies CASSRLATTDTQYF. The chain carries TRBV6-5 and TRBJ2-3; a weak D match, TRBD2 (5 bases). This CDR3 spans 14 amino acids. V lost 5 bases and J lost 2, with 11 bases in between. Per germline, CDR1 MNHEY and CDR2 SVGAGI.